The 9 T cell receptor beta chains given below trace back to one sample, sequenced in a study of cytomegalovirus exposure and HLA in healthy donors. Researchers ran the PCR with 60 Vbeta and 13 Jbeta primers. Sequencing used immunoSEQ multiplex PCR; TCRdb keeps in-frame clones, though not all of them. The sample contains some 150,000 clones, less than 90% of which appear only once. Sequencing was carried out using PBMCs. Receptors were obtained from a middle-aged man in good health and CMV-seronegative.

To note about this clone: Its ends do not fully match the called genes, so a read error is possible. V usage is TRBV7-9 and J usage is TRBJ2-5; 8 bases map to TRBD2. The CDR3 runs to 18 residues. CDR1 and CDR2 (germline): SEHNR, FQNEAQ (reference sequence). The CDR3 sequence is CSSSSPRLSSGNQETQYF. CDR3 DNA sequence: TGTTCCAGCAGCTCCCCCCGTCTAAGTAGCGGGAACCAAGAGACCCAGTACTTC.

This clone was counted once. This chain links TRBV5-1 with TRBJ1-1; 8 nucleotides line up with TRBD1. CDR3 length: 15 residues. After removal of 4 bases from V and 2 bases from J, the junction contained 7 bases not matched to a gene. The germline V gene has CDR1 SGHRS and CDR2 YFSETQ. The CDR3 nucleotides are TGCGCCAGCAGCCCATCGACAGGGGTCAACACTGAAGCTTTCTTT. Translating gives CASSPSTGVNTEAFF. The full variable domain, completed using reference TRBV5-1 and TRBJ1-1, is KAGVTQTPRYLIKTRGQQVTLSCSPISGHRSVSWYQQTPGQGLQFLFEYFSETQRNKGNFPGRFSGRQFSNSRSEMNVSTLELGDSALYLCASSPSTGVNTEAFFGQGTRLTVV.

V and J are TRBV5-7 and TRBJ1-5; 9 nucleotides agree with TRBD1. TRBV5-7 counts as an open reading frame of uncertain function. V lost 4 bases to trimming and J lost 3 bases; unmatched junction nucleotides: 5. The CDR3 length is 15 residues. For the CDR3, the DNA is TGTGCCAGCAGCATACAGGGGGCATTCAATCAGCCCCAGCATTTT. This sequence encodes CASSIQGAFNQPQHF.

DNA for the CDR3: TGTGCCAGCAGCTCTCCAGGGACAGACGTCGTCGGGGAGCTGTTTTTT. Encoded protein: CASSSPGTDVVGELFF. The chain carries TRBV28 and TRBJ2-2, with 7 bases fitting TRBD1. CDR3 length: 16 residues. Germline loops: CDR1 MDHEN, CDR2 SYDVKM. V gave up 6 bases and J gave up 7 bases; unmatched junction bases: 14.

CDR3 residues: CSVVWLNSGYEQYF. The CDR3 nucleotides are TGCAGCGTTGTCTGGCTAAACTCGGGCTACGAGCAGTACTTC. This chain joins TRBV29-1 and TRBJ2-7; D ambiguous. Germline-derived CDR1 and CDR2 are SQVTM and ANQGSEA. This CDR3 is 14 amino acids long. V lost 4 bases to trimming and J lost 3 bases, with 16 bases between them.

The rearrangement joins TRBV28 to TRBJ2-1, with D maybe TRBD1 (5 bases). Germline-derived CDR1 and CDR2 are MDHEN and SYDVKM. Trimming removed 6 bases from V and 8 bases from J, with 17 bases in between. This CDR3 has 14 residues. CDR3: CASSPILGADEQFF. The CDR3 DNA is TGTGCCAGCAGCCCAATTCTAGGGGCGGATGAGCAGTTCTTC. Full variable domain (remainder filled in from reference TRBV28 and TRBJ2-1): DVKVTQSSRYLVKRTGEKVFLECVQDMDHENMFWYRQDPGLGLRLIYFSYDVKMKEKGDIPEGYSVSREKKERFSLILESASTNQTSMYLCASSPILGADEQFFGPGTRLTVL.

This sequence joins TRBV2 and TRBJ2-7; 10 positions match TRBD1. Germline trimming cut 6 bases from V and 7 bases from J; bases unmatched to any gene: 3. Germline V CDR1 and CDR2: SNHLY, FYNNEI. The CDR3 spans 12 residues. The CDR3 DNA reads TGTGCCAGCAGCGTGGACAGGGGGGAGCAGTACTTC. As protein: CASSVDRGEQYF.

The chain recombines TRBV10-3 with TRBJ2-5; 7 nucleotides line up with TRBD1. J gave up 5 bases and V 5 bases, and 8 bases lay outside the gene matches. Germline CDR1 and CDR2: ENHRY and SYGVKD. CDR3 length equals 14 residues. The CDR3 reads CAISKTGPGETQYF. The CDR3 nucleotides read TGTGCCATCAGTAAGACAGGGCCTGGGGAGACCCAGTACTTC.

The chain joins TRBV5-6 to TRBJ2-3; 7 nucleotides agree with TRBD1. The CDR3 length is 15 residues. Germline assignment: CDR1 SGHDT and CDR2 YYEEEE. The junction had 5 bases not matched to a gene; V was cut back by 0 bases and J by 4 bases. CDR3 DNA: TGTGCCAGCAGCTTGGCAGGGGGATTCGCAGATACGCAGTATTTT. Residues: CASSLAGGFADTQYF.